Given below is one T cell receptor beta chain in context. Its antigen remains unidentified. Here immunoSEQ multiplex PCR was the method, and the copy in TCRdb shows in-frame clones only, minus some. The sample gives over 800,000 clones, over 90% of which show up once; less than 25% is in the top ten. The sample originates from a study of shared clonotypes between healthy human individuals. Overall study findings and caveats: About 5% of naive CD4 clonotypes were shared across several donors.

Germline V CDR1 and CDR2: MGHRA, YSYEKL. Germline trimming cut 4 bases from V and 5 bases from J; bases unmatched to any gene: 6. This CDR3 has 14 residues. Positively selected for CCR7, the CD45RO-negative cells used as naive CD8 cells excluded terminally differentiated effector memory CD45RA+ cells. Material for sequencing was naive CD8+ T cells sorted from blood. The chain combines TRBV4-1 with TRBJ2-7; 9 bases map to TRBD1. This clonotype was sampled from a man aged 30 to 45 in good health. CDR3 nucleotides: TGCGCCAGCAGCCGCGGACAGGGGTACGACGAGCAGTACTTC. As protein: CASSRGQGYDEQYF.